This T cell receptor beta chain was documented in a study of blood T cells in healthy people across ages. The second PCR ran about 7 to 12 cycles with a sample-barcoded 5' primer and J-beta primers. TCRdb fed the 5' RACE reads into MiXCR, producing one record per CDR3 protein. The sample has 650,000 to 1,000,000 distinct CDR3 sequences; around 36% are singletons. A note on this clonotype: Mismatch with germline at one junction end may stem from a read error.

CDR1 is SGHTA and CDR2 is FQGNSA in the germline V gene. This CDR3 has 12 residues. Sequencing input: blood. This TCR came from a man in his late teens or twenties in good health. This chain uses TRBV7-2 with TRBJ2-5; no reliable D call. The J call may be wrong; the DNA end is better matched by TRBJ2-7. The chain's CDR3 is CASGLDSYEQYF. CDR3 sequence (DNA): TGTGCCAGCGGCTTAGATTCTTACGAGCAGTACTTC.